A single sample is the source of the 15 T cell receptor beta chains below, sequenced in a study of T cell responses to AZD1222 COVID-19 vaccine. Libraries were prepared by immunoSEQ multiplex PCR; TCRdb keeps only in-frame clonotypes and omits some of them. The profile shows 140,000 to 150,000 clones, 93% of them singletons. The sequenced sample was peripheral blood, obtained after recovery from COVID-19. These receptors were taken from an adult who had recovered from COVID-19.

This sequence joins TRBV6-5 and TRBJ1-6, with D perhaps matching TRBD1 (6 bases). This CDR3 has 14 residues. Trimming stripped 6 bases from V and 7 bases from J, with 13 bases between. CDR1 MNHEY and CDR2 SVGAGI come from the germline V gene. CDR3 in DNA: TGTGCCAGCAGAGCGGGGGGCAGCAATTCACCCCTCCACTTT. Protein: CASRAGGSNSPLHF.

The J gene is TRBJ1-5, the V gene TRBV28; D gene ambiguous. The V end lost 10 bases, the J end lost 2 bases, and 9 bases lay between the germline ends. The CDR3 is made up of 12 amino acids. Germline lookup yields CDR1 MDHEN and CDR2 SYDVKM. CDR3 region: CATGEGNQPQHF. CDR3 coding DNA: TGTGCCACCGGGGAGGGCAATCAGCCCCAGCATTTT. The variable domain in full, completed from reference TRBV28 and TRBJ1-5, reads DVKVTQSSRYLVKRTGEKVFLECVQDMDHENMFWYRQDPGLGLRLIYFSYDVKMKEKGDIPEGYSVSREKKERFSLILESASTNQTSMYLCATGEGNQPQHFGDGTRLSIL.

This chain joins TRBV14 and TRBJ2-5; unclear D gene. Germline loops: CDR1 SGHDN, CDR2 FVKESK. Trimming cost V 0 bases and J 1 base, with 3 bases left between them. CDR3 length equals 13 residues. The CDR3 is CASSQEIQETQYF. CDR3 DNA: TGTGCCAGCAGCCAAGAGATCCAAGAGACCCAGTACTTC.

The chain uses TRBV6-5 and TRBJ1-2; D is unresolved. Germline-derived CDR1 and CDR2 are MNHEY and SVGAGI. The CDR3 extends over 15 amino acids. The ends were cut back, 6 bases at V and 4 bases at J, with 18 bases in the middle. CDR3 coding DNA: TGTGCCAGCAGCCGAACCACAGTCCTCACCTATGGCTACACCTTC. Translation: CASSRTTVLTYGYTF.

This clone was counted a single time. The CDR3 DNA reads as TGTGCCAGCAGCCCCGACTGGCCCACCGGGGAGCTGTTTTTT. This translates into CASSPDWPTGELFF. The rearrangement links TRBV28 to TRBJ2-2; no clear D gene. The germline V gene encodes CDR1 MDHEN and CDR2 SYDVKM. The V end lost 6 bases, the J end lost 4 bases, and 12 bases lay between the germline ends. The CDR3 is 14 amino acids.

CDR3 in amino acids: CASSEYKRWVFTEAFF. DNA for the CDR3: TGTGCCAGCAGTGAATATAAACGGTGGGTATTCACTGAAGCTTTCTTT. The chain joins TRBV25-1 to TRBJ1-1, with D unresolved. The germline V and J ends were trimmed by 0 bases and 4 bases, with 15 bases remaining between them. There are 16 residues in the CDR3. Germline V lookup: CDR1 MGHDK, CDR2 SYGVNS.

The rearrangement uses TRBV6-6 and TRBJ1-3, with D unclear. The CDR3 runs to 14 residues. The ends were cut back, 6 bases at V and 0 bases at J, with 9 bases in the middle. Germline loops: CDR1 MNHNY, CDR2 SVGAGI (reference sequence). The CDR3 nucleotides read TGTGCCAGCAGCTCCCAAGACTCTGGAAACACCATATATTTT. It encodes CASSSQDSGNTIYF.

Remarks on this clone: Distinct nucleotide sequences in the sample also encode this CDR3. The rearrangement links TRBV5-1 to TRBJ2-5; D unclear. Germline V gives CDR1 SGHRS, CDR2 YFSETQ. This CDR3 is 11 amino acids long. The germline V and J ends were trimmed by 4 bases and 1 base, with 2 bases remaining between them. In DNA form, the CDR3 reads TGCGCCAGCAGCCTCCAAGAGACCCAGTACTTC. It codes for CASSLQETQYF.

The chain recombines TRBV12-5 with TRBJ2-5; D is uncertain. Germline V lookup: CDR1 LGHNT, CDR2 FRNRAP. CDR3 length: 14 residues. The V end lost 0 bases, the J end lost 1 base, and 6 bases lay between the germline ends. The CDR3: CASGLVLGQETQYF. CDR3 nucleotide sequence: TGTGCTAGTGGTTTGGTACTTGGCCAAGAGACCCAGTACTTC.

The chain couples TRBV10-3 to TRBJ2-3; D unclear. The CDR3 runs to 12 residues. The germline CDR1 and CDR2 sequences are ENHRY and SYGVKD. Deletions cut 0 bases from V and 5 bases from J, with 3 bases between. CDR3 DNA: TGTGCCATCAGTGAGTCGAAAGATACGCAGTATTTT. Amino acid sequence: CAISESKDTQYF.

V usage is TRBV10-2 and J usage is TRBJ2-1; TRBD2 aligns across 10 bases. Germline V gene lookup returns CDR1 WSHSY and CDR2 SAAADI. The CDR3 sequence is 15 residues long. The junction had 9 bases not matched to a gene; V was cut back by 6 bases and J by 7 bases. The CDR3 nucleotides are TGCGCCAGCAGGGCAACTAGCGGGATATGGAATGAGCAGTTCTTC. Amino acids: CASRATSGIWNEQFF.

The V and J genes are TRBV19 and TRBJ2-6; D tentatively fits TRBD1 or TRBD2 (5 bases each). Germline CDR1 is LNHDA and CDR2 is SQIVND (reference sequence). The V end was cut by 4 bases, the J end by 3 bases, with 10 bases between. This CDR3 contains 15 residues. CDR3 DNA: TGTGCCAGTAGTACCTTTGGGGGTGGGGCCAACGTCCTGACTTTC. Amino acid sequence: CASSTFGGGANVLTF.

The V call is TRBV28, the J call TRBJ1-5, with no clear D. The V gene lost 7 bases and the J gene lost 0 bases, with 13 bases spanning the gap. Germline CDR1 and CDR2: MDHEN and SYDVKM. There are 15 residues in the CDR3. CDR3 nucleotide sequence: TGTGCCAGCACATCTCCAGGTTATAGCAATCAGCCCCAGCATTTT. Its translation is CASTSPGYSNQPQHF.

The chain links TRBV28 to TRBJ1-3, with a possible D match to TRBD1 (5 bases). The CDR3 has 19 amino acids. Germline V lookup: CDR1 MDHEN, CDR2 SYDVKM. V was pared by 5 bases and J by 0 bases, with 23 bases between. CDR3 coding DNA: TGTGCCAGCAGTAAACTCAACCTGGGGGGGGGAATCTCTGGAAACACCATATATTTT. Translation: CASSKLNLGGGISGNTIYF.

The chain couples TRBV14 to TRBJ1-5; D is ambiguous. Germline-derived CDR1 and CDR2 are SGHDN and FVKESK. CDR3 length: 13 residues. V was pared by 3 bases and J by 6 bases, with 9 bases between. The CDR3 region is CASSQNFGQPQHF. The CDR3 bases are TGTGCCAGCAGCCAGAATTTCGGTCAGCCCCAGCATTTT.